These T cell receptor beta chains were read from a single sample in a study of a mutant IDH1 vaccine in newly diagnosed glioma. Their antigen targets remain unknown. The repertoire was sequenced with immunoSEQ multiplex PCR; TCRdb's copy has only in-frame clones and lacks some. This sample has about 67,000 clones, with about 89% found just once. Sequenced material: PBMCs, taken from a glioma patient whose treatment included an IDH1 peptide vaccine. The receptors shown here come from a man aged 35-49 years with glioma. CDR3s include the opening cysteine and the closing phenylalanine or tryptophan. The D gene is left open where the match is weak. Not all rows give a size; the values are once, few, many and, for expanded clones, a class.

-	TRBJ1-2	TRBV29-1	13	-	TGCAGCGTGCTCCGGGACTCCAACGCCGGCTACACCTTC	CSVLRDSNAGYTF
-	TRBJ1-1	TRBV11-2	15	-	TGTGCCAGCAGCTTAGGAAGTTGGGGGGAACCTGAAGCTTTCTTT	CASSLGSWGEPEAFF
-	TRBJ2-1	TRBV6-6	15	-	TGTGCCAGCGACGAGGGGCATCAAACCATGAATGAGCAGTTCTTC	CASDEGHQTMNEQFF
TRBD1	TRBJ1-2	TRBV19	17	-	TGTGCCACGGGACCGGGGACAGGGGGCGCTTTGATCTATGGCTACACCTTC	CATGPGTGGALIYGYTF
TRBD1	TRBJ1-4	TRBV18	14	-	TGTGCCAGCTCACCTGGGACAGGGAGTGAAAAACTGTTTTTT	CASSPGTGSEKLFF
-	TRBJ1-3	TRBV6-5	13	-	TGTGCCAGCAGTTACAGGCCTGGGAACACCATATATTTT	CASSYRPGNTIYF
-	TRBJ1-2	TRBV5-1	14	-	TGCGCCAGCAGCTTGGAGGGGGAAACCTATGGCTACACCTTC	CASSLEGETYGYTF
-	TRBJ1-3	TRBV19	14	-	TGTGCCAGTACGCAATCGTTCTCTGGAAACACCATATATTTT	CASTQSFSGNTIYF
-	TRBJ2-1	TRBV5-1	16	-	TGCGCCAGCAGCTTGGCATTGGCGGGGGCCGTGACGGAACAGTTCTTC	CASSLALAGAVTEQFF
-	TRBJ2-5	TRBV7-9	13	-	TGTGCCAGCAGCCCACTTAAGGGGGATTCGCAGTACTTC	CASSPLKGDSQYF
-	TRBJ1-2	TRBV5-6	15	-	TGTGCCAGCAGCTTGGAGAGGGGCGTCTTTAATGGCTACACCTTC	CASSLERGVFNGYTF
-	TRBJ2-7	TRBV7-2	14	-	TGTGCCAGCACCTCCTTCGAAGCGGCCTACGAGCAGTACTTC	CASTSFEAAYEQYF
-	TRBJ2-7	TRBV4-3	17	-	TGCGCCAGCAGCCAAGATTTAGGCGGGACAAGCTCCTACGAGCAGTACTTC	CASSQDLGGTSSYEQYF
-	TRBJ2-2	TRBV10-3	17	-	TGTGCCATCAGTGAGGCAGGGCCGAGCCCCAACACCGGGGAGCTGTTTTTT	CAISEAGPSPNTGELFF
-	TRBJ2-6	TRBV6-5	15	-	TGTGCCAGCAGTTACTTGGGAACTGGGGCCAACGTCCTGACTTTC	CASSYLGTGANVLTF
-	TRBJ2-7	TRBV6-1	15	-	TGTGCCAGCAGTGTGACCGACCGGGCCTCGGGGGAGCAGTACTTC	CASSVTDRASGEQYF
-	TRBJ2-1	TRBV18	14	-	TGTGCCAGCTCACCCCCAACTTCCTACAATGAGCAGTTCTTC	CASSPPTSYNEQFF
-	TRBJ2-3	TRBV18	13	-	TGTGCCAGCTCACCGGAGCGCACAGATACGCAGTATTTT	CASSPERTDTQYF
-	TRBJ2-3	TRBV28	15	-	TGTGCCAGCAGTTTCTCTGGAACCCCTCAGGATACGCAGTATTTT	CASSFSGTPQDTQYF
TRBD2	TRBJ2-3	TRBV5-1	14	-	TGCGCCTCCCGGGGGTCCGGGAGGTCAGATACGCAGTATTTT	CASRGSGRSDTQYF
TRBD2	TRBJ2-1	TRBV19	17	-	TGTGCCAGTAGTATAGATCAGTTCGCTAGCGGTTACAATGAGCAGTTCTTC	CASSIDQFASGYNEQFF
-	TRBJ2-1	TRBV11-2	15	few	TGTGCCAGCAGCTTAGAGGGGGGCCCCTACAATGAGCAGTTCTTC	CASSLEGGPYNEQFF
TRBD1	TRBJ2-5	TRBV6-6	15	-	TGTGCCAGCAGTACCGGGACAGGGGGTTGGGAGACCCAGTACTTC	CASSTGTGGWETQYF
TRBD2	TRBJ2-1	TRBV4-3	20	-	TGCGCCAGCAGCCAAGATTTGGCGACTAGCGGGAGGGCCTTCTGGAATGAGCAGTTCTTC	CASSQDLATSGRAFWNEQFF
-	TRBJ1-1	TRBV6-1	13	few	TGTGCCAGCAGTATCGGGAGGGTGAATGAAGCTTTCTTT	CASSIGRVNEAFF
-	TRBJ1-5	TRBV19	13	-	TGTGCCAGTAGCCAGGAGGGAGGTCAGCCCCAGCATTTT	CASSQEGGQPQHF
TRBD1	TRBJ1-2	TRBV9	14	-	TGTGCCAGCAGCGTGACAGGGGCGGGGTATGGCTACACCTTC	CASSVTGAGYGYTF
-	TRBJ2-1	TRBV6-1	14	-	TGTGCCAGCAGTGAAGCCGGACAGTATAATGAGCAGTTCTTC	CASSEAGQYNEQFF
-	TRBJ1-2	TRBV25-1	15	-	TGTGCCAGCAGTGAATTTGGGACCGGCAATTATGGCTACACCTTC	CASSEFGTGNYGYTF
-	TRBJ1-5	TRBV19	9	-	TGTGCCAGTGGGGCGCCCCAGCATTTT	CASGAPQHF
-	TRBJ1-6	TRBV7-9	15	-	TGTGCCAGCAGCTTTGGCACAACCTATAATTCACCCCTCCACTTT	CASSFGTTYNSPLHF
-	TRBJ2-1	TRBV27	14	-	TGTGCCAGCAGCCCCGCTCCCCCAGGGAATGAGCAGTTCTTC	CASSPAPPGNEQFF
TRBD1	TRBJ1-2	TRBV10-3	14	few	TGTGCCATCAGTGGTGACAGGGGGCTGTATGGCTACACCTTC	CAISGDRGLYGYTF
TRBD1	TRBJ2-7	TRBV7-2	14	-	TGTGCCAGCAGCCCGGACAGGGGGTCCTACGAGCAGTACTTC	CASSPDRGSYEQYF
-	TRBJ1-1	TRBV28	14	-	TGTGCCAGCAGTTTACCAGGGTTGAACACTGAAGCTTTCTTT	CASSLPGLNTEAFF
TRBD1	TRBJ2-2	TRBV28	15	-	TGTGCCAGCCTGTTTAGGACAGGGAACACCGGGGAGCTGTTTTTT	CASLFRTGNTGELFF
-	TRBJ2-2	TRBV15	12	-	TGTGCCACCAGCCGTTTGACCGGGGAGCTGTTTTTT	CATSRLTGELFF
-	TRBJ1-2	TRBV5-5	18	-	TGTGCCAGCAGCTCCCCTCTTAGGGGACGAGAGTTTAGCTATGGCTACACCTTC	CASSSPLRGREFSYGYTF
-	TRBJ2-3	TRBV14	16	-	TGTGCCAGCAGCGAAGCTCGACGGATAAGCACAGATACGCAGTATTTT	CASSEARRISTDTQYF
TRBD1	TRBJ2-7	TRBV2	16	-	TGTGCCAGCAGTGGCGCCGGGACAGGGGATCTGTACGAGCAGTACTTC	CASSGAGTGDLYEQYF
TRBD2	TRBJ2-7	TRBV11-2	15	-	TGTGCCAGCAGCTTAGGTGGGGGAGGGCCCTACGAGCAGTACTTC	CASSLGGGGPYEQYF
-	TRBJ2-2	TRBV6-1	14	-	TGTGCCACCAGGACATTTAAGGACACCGGGGAGCTGTTTTTT	CATRTFKDTGELFF
-	TRBJ2-7	TRBV7-2	14	-	TGTGCCAGCAGCCCGGAACTGGGCTCCTACGAGCAGTACTTC	CASSPELGSYEQYF
-	TRBJ2-1	TRBV5-1	14	-	TGCGCCAGCAGCTTGGACAACCTCTACAATGAGCAGTTCTTC	CASSLDNLYNEQFF
TRBD1	TRBJ2-7	TRBV2	13	few	TGTGCCAGCGAAAGGGACAGGGGTTACGAGCAGTACTTC	CASERDRGYEQYF
-	TRBJ2-1	TRBV6-6	13	-	TGTGCCAGCAGCCCGGACTTTTACAATGAGCAGTTCTTC	CASSPDFYNEQFF
TRBD2	TRBJ2-6	TRBV5-5	16	-	TGTGCCACCTCGACTAGCGGAATCTCTGGGGCCAACGTCCTGACTTTC	CATSTSGISGANVLTF
-	TRBJ2-7	TRBV9	13	-	TGTGCCAGCAGCGCTCTGCGAGCCTCCCGGCAGTACTTC	CASSALRASRQYF
TRBD2	TRBJ2-5	TRBV14	16	once	TGTGCCAGCAGCTCTTGGAGGGTAGCGGGGGGAGAGACCCAGTACTTC	CASSSWRVAGGETQYF
-	TRBJ1-5	TRBV28	17	-	TGTGCCAGCAGCTCCTATAGGTCGGCCTATAGCAATCAGCCCCAGCATTTT	CASSSYRSAYSNQPQHF
-	TRBJ2-7	TRBV11-2	13	-	TGTGCCAGCAGCTTAGATCCCTCGGGGGAGCAGTACTTC	CASSLDPSGEQYF
-	TRBJ2-5	TRBV2	13	-	TGTGCCAGCAGTGGAGGGGGCCAAGAGACCCAGTACTTC	CASSGGGQETQYF
-	TRBJ1-2	TRBV27	16	-	TGTGCCGGCAGTGCCTACCGGACCCCATGGTACTATGGCTACACCTTC	CAGSAYRTPWYYGYTF
-	TRBJ1-4	TRBV2	14	-	TGTGCCAGCAGTGAAGGGCAGATTAATGAAAAACTGTTTTTT	CASSEGQINEKLFF
TRBD2	TRBJ2-3	TRBV19	14	-	TGTGCCAGTAGTATGACTAGCGGGAGGGCTACGCAGTATTTT	CASSMTSGRATQYF
-	TRBJ2-7	TRBV28	11	-	TGTGCCAGCAGTTACAACTGGGAGCAGTACTTC	CASSYNWEQYF
-	TRBJ2-4	TRBV2	14	-	TGTGCCAGCAGTGAAGATACAGGGTTCGCCATTCAGTACTTC	CASSEDTGFAIQYF
-	TRBJ2-7	TRBV7-8	15	-	TGTGCCAGCAGCTGGGGCATGGCGGGGACCTACGAGCAGTACTTC	CASSWGMAGTYEQYF
TRBD1	TRBJ1-4	TRBV28	16	once	TGTGCCAGCAGTTTCGACCTAGGGACACCAGGGGGAAAACTGTTTTTT	CASSFDLGTPGGKLFF
TRBD1	TRBJ2-2	TRBV28	15	once	TGTGCCAGCAGTCGATGGGACAGGGACAGCGGGGAGCTGTTTTTT	CASSRWDRDSGELFF